Presented here are 29 T cell receptor beta chains from one specimen sequenced in a study of blood T cell repertoires in COVID-19. Clones were read by immunoSEQ multiplex PCR, and TCRdb kept only the in-frame ones, dropping some. The sample records about 180,000 clones, roughly 90% being singletons. Sequencing was done on a sample of peripheral blood. The source of these receptors is a man aged 50-59 years with acute or convalescent COVID-19.

The J gene is TRBJ1-5, the V gene TRBV15, with 7 nucleotides matching TRBD1. Germline lookup yields CDR1 LNHNV and CDR2 YYDKDF (reference sequence). V was clipped by 3 bases and J by 3 bases; unmatched bases: 11. CDR3 length equals 17 residues. The CDR3 is CATSRPSWTGFNQPQHF. The CDR3 DNA follows: TGTGCCACCAGCAGGCCCTCCTGGACAGGCTTCAATCAGCCCCAGCATTTT.

The rearrangement links TRBV9 to TRBJ1-1; no firm D call. The V gene lost 4 bases and the J gene lost 10 bases, with 5 bases spanning the gap. The CDR3 sequence is 9 residues long. Germline-derived CDR1 and CDR2 are SGDLS and YYNGEE. The CDR3 protein is CASSPLAFF. In DNA, the CDR3 is TGTGCCAGCAGCCCCTTAGCTTTCTTT.

The CDR3 DNA sequence: TGTGCCAGCTCACCCATTACTCAAATAGAGAACACTGAAGCTTTCTTT. Encoded protein: CASSPITQIENTEAFF. The chain uses TRBV18 and TRBJ1-1; D is uncertain. V was trimmed by 3 bases and J by 1 base, leaving 15 bases between them. The CDR3 loop spans 16 amino acids. CDR1 and CDR2 from the germline V gene are KGHSH and LQKENI. The whole variable domain, filled in from reference TRBV18 and TRBJ1-1, reads NAGVMQNPRHLVRRRGQEARLRCSPMKGHSHVYWYRQLPEEGLKFMVYLQKENIIDESGMPKERFSAEFPKEGPSILRIQQVVRGDSAAYFCASSPITQIENTEAFFGQGTRLTVV.

This rearrangement joins TRBV6-2 or TRBV6-3 to TRBJ1-3; 7 nucleotides agree with TRBD1. V was clipped by 6 bases and J by 0 bases; unmatched bases: 5. This CDR3 is 15 amino acids long. Per the germline V gene, CDR1 is MNHEY and CDR2 is SVGEGT. CDR3 amino acids: CASSRQGISGNTIYF. CDR3 coding DNA: TGTGCCAGCAGCAGACAGGGCATCTCTGGAAACACCATATATTTT.

This clone is a singleton in its sample. The gene calls are TRBV2 and TRBJ2-1, with unresolved D. Trimming left V 7 bases short and J 5 bases short, with 12 bases between. Germline loops: CDR1 SNHLY, CDR2 FYNNEI. The CDR3 contains 13 residues. DNA of the CDR3: TGTGCCAGCATACAGAGTCAAGACAATGAGCAGTTCTTC. It specifies CASIQSQDNEQFF.

The chain employs TRBV7-3 and TRBJ2-5, with TRBD1 as a possible D gene (5 bases). This CDR3 has 13 amino acids. V was trimmed by 5 bases and J by 3 bases, leaving 10 bases between them. From germline, CDR1 is SGHTA and CDR2 FQGTGA. CDR3 residues: CASSPKGEETQYF. As DNA, the CDR3 is TGTGCCAGCAGCCCAAAAGGGGAAGAGACCCAGTACTTC.

V and J are TRBV6-2 or TRBV6-3 and TRBJ1-1; 8 nucleotides match TRBD1. Germline CDR1 and CDR2: MNHEY and SVGEGT. V lost 5 bases and J lost 0; bases outside the gene matches: 8. The CDR3 is 16 amino acids. The DNA of the CDR3 is TGTGCCAGCAGTGACTGGGACAGGCCGATGAACACTGAAGCTTTCTTT. Amino acid sequence: CASSDWDRPMNTEAFF.

The chain links TRBV4-1 to TRBJ1-6; D is uncertain. The V and J ends lost 0 bases and 6 bases respectively, with 15 bases between them. In germline, CDR1 is MGHRA, CDR2 YSYEKL. CDR3 length: 17 amino acids. The CDR3 DNA sequence: TGCGCCAGCAGCCAAGATCCTAGGAGCAGCGGTAATTCACCCCTCCACTTT. It encodes CASSQDPRSSGNSPLHF.

This clone appeared once. DNA for the CDR3: TGTGCCATCAGTGCGGAAGCGGGGCAAGAGACCCAGTACTTC. It specifies CAISAEAGQETQYF. The V and J genes are TRBV10-3 and TRBJ2-5, with 7 bases lining up with TRBD2. The V and J ends lost 4 bases and 2 bases, in that order; junction bases with no gene match: 4. Per the germline V gene, CDR1 is ENHRY and CDR2 is SYGVKD. There are 14 residues in the CDR3.

J is TRBJ1-1 and V is TRBV19; D uncertain. Deletions cut 3 bases from V and 2 bases from J, with 10 bases between. The germline CDR1 and CDR2 sequences are LNHDA and SQIVND (reference sequence). The CDR3 is 14 residues long. As DNA, the CDR3 is TGTGCCAGTAGTATGGCACAAGAAAACACTGAAGCTTTCTTT. Protein product: CASSMAQENTEAFF.

The chain carries TRBV6-5 and TRBJ2-2, with 9 bases aligning to TRBD1. Germline V gene lookup returns CDR1 MNHEY and CDR2 SVGAGI. V trimming: 6 bases; J trimming: 6 bases; junction bases outside the gene matches: 5. The CDR3 sequence is 14 residues long. The CDR3 coding sequence is TGTGCCAGCAGCCGACAGGGGGGCTCCGGGGAGCTGTTTTTT. Amino acids: CASSRQGGSGELFF.

The chain recombines TRBV27 with TRBJ1-2; D is undetermined. The CDR3 is made up of 16 amino acids. CDR1 is MNHEY and CDR2 is SMNVEV in the germline V gene (reference sequence). V was clipped by 5 bases and J by 4 bases, with 20 bases between them. CDR3 sequence (DNA): TGTGCCAGCAGTCCAACCCAGTGGGCCGACACCTATGGCTACACCTTC. Amino acid sequence: CASSPTQWADTYGYTF.

The chain couples TRBV7-2 to TRBJ2-1, with a possible D match to TRBD2 (5 bases). The CDR3 sequence is 15 residues long. The V gene's germline CDR1 is SGHTA and CDR2 FQGNSA. V was trimmed by 5 bases and J by 3 bases, leaving 14 bases between them. The CDR3 is CASSPAEANYNEQFF. CDR3 nucleotide sequence: TGTGCCAGCAGCCCCGCGGAGGCGAACTACAATGAGCAGTTCTTC.

The chain uses TRBV27 and TRBJ2-1, with 10 nucleotides matching TRBD2. The CDR3 length is 15 residues. The germline CDR1 and CDR2 sequences are MNHEY and SMNVEV (reference sequence). V gave up 5 bases and J gave up 1 base; unmatched junction bases: 2. The CDR3: CASSATSGSYNEQFF. The DNA of the CDR3 is TGTGCCAGCAGTGCGACTAGCGGGTCCTACAATGAGCAGTTCTTC.

The J gene is TRBJ1-5, the V gene TRBV9; D may be TRBD1 (5 bases). The CDR3 is 14 residues long. The V end lost 5 bases, the J end lost 3 bases, and 12 bases lay between the germline ends. The germline gives CDR1 SGDLS, CDR2 YYNGEE. In DNA form, the CDR3 reads TGTGCCAGCAGTGTCGGGGGGAACAATCAGCCCCAGCATTTT. Translation: CASSVGGNNQPQHF.

The chain joins TRBV7-9 to TRBJ1-5; 9 bases fit TRBD1. The CDR3 is made up of 14 amino acids. Germline CDR1 reads SEHNR; CDR2 reads FQNEAQ (reference sequence). With 5 bases clipped from V and 5 bases from J, the junction kept 4 bases outside the gene matches. In DNA form, the CDR3 reads TGTGCCAGCAGCGGGGACAGGGATCATCAGCCCCAGCATTTT. Protein product: CASSGDRDHQPQHF.

This sequence joins TRBV7-2 and TRBJ1-4; D is undetermined. Germline V lookup: CDR1 SGHTA, CDR2 FQGNSA. The length of the CDR3 is 13 residues. V was trimmed by 0 bases and J by 7 bases, leaving 6 bases between them. This CDR3 is CASSLAYSEKLFF. CDR3 nucleotide sequence: TGTGCCAGCAGCTTAGCGTACAGTGAAAAACTGTTTTTT.

The gene calls are TRBV4-1 and TRBJ2-7; 9 bases map to TRBD2. The CDR3 spans 16 residues. Germline trimming cut 6 bases from V and 2 bases from J; bases unmatched to any gene: 11. Germline V CDR1 and CDR2: MGHRA, YSYEKL. CDR3 in amino acids: CASSRGRASGTYEQYF. The DNA for the CDR3 is TGCGCCAGCAGTCGCGGGAGGGCTAGCGGTACCTACGAGCAGTACTTC.

V usage is TRBV5-1 and J usage is TRBJ2-2; TRBD1 agrees at 12 bases. The germline V gene encodes CDR1 SGHRS and CDR2 YFSETQ. The CDR3 length is 17 residues. The V segment lost 4 bases and the J segment 6 bases; nucleotides outside the gene matches: 10. CDR3 residues: CASSPGGTGGEAGELFF. The CDR3 region has the DNA TGCGCCAGCAGCCCGGGTGGGACAGGGGGCGAGGCCGGGGAGCTGTTTTTT.

The CDR3 protein is CASSFRDLNQPQHF. The CDR3 nucleotides read TGTGCCAGCAGTTTCAGGGATCTGAACCAGCCCCAGCATTTT. The gene calls are TRBV6-6 and TRBJ1-5, with a weak D call TRBD1 (5 bases). Germline loops: CDR1 MNHNY, CDR2 SVGAGI (reference sequence). There are 14 residues in the CDR3. V dropped 4 bases and J dropped 7 bases, with 14 bases sitting between them.

On this clone itself: The identical CDR3 is also encoded by other nucleotide sequences in the sample. The genes are TRBV18 and TRBJ2-7; D is possibly TRBD2 (6 bases). This CDR3 region has 13 residues. V was cut by 3 bases and J by 4 bases, with 10 bases left in between. CDR1 is KGHSH and CDR2 is LQKENI in the germline V gene. In nucleotides, the CDR3 is TGTGCCAGCTCACCGGCAGCGGGTTACGAGCAGTACGTC. It encodes CASSPAAGYEQYV.

The rearrangement uses TRBV5-1 and TRBJ2-2; 8 bases agree with TRBD2. The CDR3 has 16 amino acids. J lost 5 bases, V lost 0 bases, and 6 bases had no gene match. The germline V gene has CDR1 SGHRS and CDR2 YFSETQ. CDR3 loop: CASSLVEGLDTGELFF. The CDR3 DNA sequence: TGCGCCAGCAGCTTGGTGGAGGGACTAGATACCGGGGAGCTGTTTTTT.

This clone appeared a few times. V usage is TRBV5-4 and J usage is TRBJ1-1; no firm D call. V was pared by 3 bases and J by 3 bases, with 6 bases between. In germline, CDR1 is SGHNT, CDR2 YYREEE (reference sequence). The CDR3 has 12 residues. CDR3 bases: TGTGCCAGCAGCTCTTATCACACTGAAGCTTTCTTT. Its protein product is CASSSYHTEAFF. Together with reference TRBV5-4 and TRBJ1-1, the CDR3 gives the full variable domain: ETGVTQSPTHLIKTRGQQVTLRCSSQSGHNTVSWYQQALGQGPQFIFQYYREEENGRGNFPPRFSGLQFPNYSSELNVNALELDDSALYLCASSSYHTEAFFGQGTRLTVV.

The rearrangement joins TRBV19 to TRBJ1-5, with D possibly matching TRBD1 (5 bases). Trimming stripped 7 bases from V and 3 bases from J, with 19 bases between. The CDR3 spans 16 residues. Germline loops: CDR1 LNHDA, CDR2 SQIVND (reference sequence). CDR3 sequence: CASTGRAGINNQPQHF. The CDR3 region has the DNA TGTGCCAGTACCGGGAGGGCAGGGATTAACAATCAGCCCCAGCATTTT.

V and J are TRBV6-1 and TRBJ2-5; 7 bases fit TRBD2. CDR1 and CDR2 from the germline V gene are MNHNS and SASEGT. J was trimmed by 2 bases and V by 3 bases; bases with no gene match: 6. The CDR3 covers 15 residues. The chain's CDR3 is CASSDLREWQETQYF. The CDR3 DNA reads TGTGCCAGCAGTGACCTGCGGGAGTGGCAAGAGACCCAGTACTTC.

The V call is TRBV28, the J call TRBJ1-5; a possible D gene is TRBD1 (6 bases). The CDR3 has 18 residues. Trimming took off 5 bases at V and 1 base at J, with 21 bases between the two ends. CDR1 is MDHEN, CDR2 SYDVKM, per germline. The CDR3 reads CASSTLWGLGISNQPQHF. The CDR3, as DNA: TGTGCCAGCAGTACCCTCTGGGGGCTAGGTATAAGCAATCAGCCCCAGCATTTT.

The chain uses TRBV7-2 and TRBJ1-6, with D possibly matching TRBD1 (6 bases). CDR1 SGHTA and CDR2 FQGNSA come from the germline V gene. V lost 5 bases to trimming and J lost 4 bases, with 24 bases between them. The CDR3 is 19 amino acids. The CDR3 here is CASSVSQGPLRRYNSPLHF. In nucleotides, the CDR3 is TGTGCCAGCAGCGTCTCACAGGGACCCCTCCGCAGATATAATTCACCCCTCCACTTT.

V gene TRBV5-1 combines with J gene TRBJ2-7, with TRBD2 identical over 9 bases. The trim removed 1 base at V and 1 base at J, leaving 6 bases unmatched. The CDR3 extends over 16 amino acids. Germline V CDR1 and CDR2: SGHRS, YFSETQ. CDR3 nucleotide sequence: TGCGCCAGCAGCTTGATTAGGACTAGCGTATCCTACGAGCAGTACTTC. Translated, it gives CASSLIRTSVSYEQYF.

This clone was counted once. The gene calls are TRBV6-1 and TRBJ1-1; D may be TRBD1 (6 bases). The V end lost 7 bases, the J end lost 4 bases, and 19 bases lay between the germline ends. In germline, CDR1 is MNHNS, CDR2 SASEGT. This CDR3 contains 15 residues. This chain's CDR3 is CASTGKTGPSTEAFF. CDR3 bases: TGTGCCAGCACCGGGAAGACAGGACCTAGCACTGAAGCTTTCTTT.